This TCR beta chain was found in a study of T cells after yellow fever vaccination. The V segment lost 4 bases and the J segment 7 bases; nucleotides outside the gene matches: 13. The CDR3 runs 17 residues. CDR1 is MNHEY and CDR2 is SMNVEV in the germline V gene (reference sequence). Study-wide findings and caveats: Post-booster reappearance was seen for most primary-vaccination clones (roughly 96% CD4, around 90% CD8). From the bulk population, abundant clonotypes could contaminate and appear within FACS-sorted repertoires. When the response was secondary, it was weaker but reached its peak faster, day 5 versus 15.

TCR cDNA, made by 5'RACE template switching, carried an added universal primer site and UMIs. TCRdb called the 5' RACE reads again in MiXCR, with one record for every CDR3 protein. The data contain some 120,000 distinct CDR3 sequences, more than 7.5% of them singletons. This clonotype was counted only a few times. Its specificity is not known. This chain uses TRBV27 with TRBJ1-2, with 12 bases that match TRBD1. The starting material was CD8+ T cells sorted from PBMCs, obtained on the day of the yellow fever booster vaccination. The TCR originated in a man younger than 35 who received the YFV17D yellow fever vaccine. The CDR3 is CASSSGPGQGAPFGYTF. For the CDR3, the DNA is TGTGCCAGCAGTTCCGGGCCGGGACAGGGGGCGCCCTTTGGCTACACCTTC.